This TCR beta chain was identified during a study of blood T cell repertoires in COVID-19. The method was immunoSEQ multiplex PCR; TCRdb's version includes in-frame clones alone and lacks a portion of them. The sample contains some 190,000 clones, 75% to 85% of which appear only once. Specimen: peripheral blood. This receptor was taken from a man aged 55 to 69 with acute or convalescent COVID-19.

For the CDR3, the DNA is TGTGCCAGCAGCGGATTTACTGACCGGGACAGGGACTATGGCTACACCTTC. It yields the protein CASSGFTDRDRDYGYTF. The chain has TRBV9 and TRBJ1-2; 9 bases map to TRBD1. Per germline, CDR1 SGDLS and CDR2 YYNGEE. V lost 3 bases and J lost 3; bases outside the gene matches: 12. The CDR3 spans 17 residues.